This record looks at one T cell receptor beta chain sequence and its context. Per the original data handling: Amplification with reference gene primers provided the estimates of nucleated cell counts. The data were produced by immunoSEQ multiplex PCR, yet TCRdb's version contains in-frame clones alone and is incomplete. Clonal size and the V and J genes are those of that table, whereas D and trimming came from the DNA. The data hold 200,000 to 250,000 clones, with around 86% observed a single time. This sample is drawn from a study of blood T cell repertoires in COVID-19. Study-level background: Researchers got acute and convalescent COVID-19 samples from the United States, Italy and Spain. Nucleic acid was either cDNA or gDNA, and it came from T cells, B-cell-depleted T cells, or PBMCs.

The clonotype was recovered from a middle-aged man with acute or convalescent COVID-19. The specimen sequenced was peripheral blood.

The CDR3 spells CASSLDGRGVNEQYF. CDR3 nucleotides: TGTGCCAGCAGCTTAGATGGCAGGGGGGTCAACGAGCAGTACTTC. V usage is TRBV13 and J usage is TRBJ2-7; TRBD1 is a possible D gene (7 bases). Germline V gene data show CDR1 as PRHDT and CDR2 as FYEKMQ (reference sequence). CDR3 length equals 15 residues. The V end was cut by 1 base, the J end by 5 bases, with 15 bases between.